One sample yielded the 19 T cell receptor beta chains listed below, sequenced in a study of cytomegalovirus exposure and HLA in healthy donors. Amplification used 60 Vbeta primers and 13 Jbeta primers. The method was immunoSEQ multiplex PCR; TCRdb's version includes in-frame clones alone and lacks a portion of them. The sample consists of about 36,000 clones, over 60% of them appearing once. Sequenced sample: PBMCs. The source is a man aged 30 to 39 in good health and CMV-seronegative.

The chain recombines TRBV5-1 with TRBJ2-6; D gene uncertain. CDR1 is SGHRS and CDR2 is YFSETQ in the germline V gene. Trimming left V 3 bases short and J 0 bases short, with 22 bases between. The CDR3 has 20 residues. The CDR3 coding sequence is TGCGCCAGCAGCTCCACACCGGTAGCTTTACTCTACTCTGGGGCCAACGTCCTGACTTTC. Translating gives CASSSTPVALLYSGANVLTF.

The V and J genes are TRBV7-6 and TRBJ1-5; tentative D call: TRBD1 (6 bases). There are 13 residues in the CDR3. Germline-derived CDR1 and CDR2 are SGHVS and FNYEAQ. V lost 5 bases and J 5 bases, leaving 10 bases between the germline ends. The CDR3 is CASSPDRYQPQHF. The CDR3 DNA follows: TGTGCCAGCAGCCCGGACAGATATCAGCCCCAGCATTTT.

J is TRBJ2-5 and V is TRBV6-1; 10 nucleotides agree with TRBD2. Per germline, CDR1 MNHNS and CDR2 SASEGT. CDR3 size: 15 residues. With 0 bases clipped from V and 4 bases from J, the junction kept 2 bases outside the gene matches. The CDR3 DNA is TGTGCCAGCAGTGAAGCAGCGGGAGGGCCAGAGACCCAGTACTTC. This encodes CASSEAAGGPETQYF.

Points on this clone: A junction end diverges from the germline sequence, so it may reflect a read error. V and J are TRBV28 and TRBJ2-1, with 9 bases matching TRBD2. The CDR3 is made up of 12 amino acids. Per germline, CDR1 MDHEN and CDR2 SYDVKM. CDR3 region: CASTLAGVGQFF. The CDR3, as DNA: TGTGCCAGCACTTTAGCGGGAGTGGGGCAGTTCTTC.

This chain links TRBV6-5 with TRBJ2-1, with D possibly being TRBD1 (6 bases). The V end was cut by 6 bases, the J end by 7 bases, with 19 bases between. This CDR3 region has 15 residues. Per the germline V gene, CDR1 is MNHEY and CDR2 is SVGAGI. The CDR3 here is CASRTRVEQGNEQFF. CDR3 coding DNA: TGTGCCAGCAGGACACGGGTCGAGCAGGGGAATGAGCAGTTCTTC.

There are a few counts of this clone. This sequence joins TRBV6-1 and TRBJ2-2; 11 bases match TRBD1. After removal of 7 bases from V and 4 bases from J, the junction contained 5 bases not matched to a gene. This CDR3 is 15 amino acids long. Germline CDR1 is MNHNS and CDR2 is SASEGT. This chain's CDR3 is CASNKDRGRTGELFF. CDR3 nucleotide sequence: TGTGCCAGCAACAAGGACAGGGGGCGCACCGGGGAGCTGTTTTTT.

This chain links TRBV2 with TRBJ1-2, with TRBD1 identical over 7 bases. The ends lost 6 bases at V and 4 bases at J; junction bases unmatched: 11. Germline V gives CDR1 SNHLY, CDR2 FYNNEI. The CDR3 has 15 residues. The CDR3 region has the DNA TGTGCCAGCAGAGAACCGGGACAGCGAGCCTATGGCTACACCTTC. Protein: CASREPGQRAYGYTF. Variable domain in full (rest from reference TRBV2 and TRBJ1-2): EPEVTQTPSHQVTQMGQEVILRCVPISNHLYFYWYRQILGQKVEFLVSFYNNEISEKSEIFDDQFSVERPDGSNFTLKIRSTKLEDSAMYFCASREPGQRAYGYTFGSGTRLTVV.

A few counts support this clone. This chain joins TRBV5-1 and TRBJ1-1, with TRBD1 matching 7 bases. The CDR3 is made up of 15 amino acids. Germline V gene sequence: CDR1 SGHRS, CDR2 YFSETQ. V dropped 4 bases and J dropped 1; count of bases not matched to a gene: 7. In DNA, the CDR3 is TGCGCCAGCAGCGGAAGGACAGGAACGAACACTGAAGCTTTCTTT. The encoded protein is CASSGRTGTNTEAFF.

V and J are TRBV4-2 and TRBJ2-1; D is possibly TRBD2 (5 bases). Germline assignment: CDR1 LGHNA and CDR2 YNFKEQ. The CDR3 is made up of 12 amino acids. Trimming cost V 2 bases and J 15 bases, with 14 bases left between them. CDR3 DNA: TGTGCCAGCAGCCAAATCGGGGTAGGTCGGTTCTTC. It yields the protein CASSQIGVGRFF.

This clone has a handful of counts. V usage is TRBV5-6 and J usage is TRBJ2-7, with 11 bases lining up with TRBD1. CDR3 length equals 14 residues. CDR1 and CDR2 from the germline V gene are SGHDT and YYEEEE. J lost 3 bases, V lost 4 bases, and 3 bases had no gene match. The CDR3 sequence: CASSQGTGGYEQYF. The CDR3 DNA sequence: TGTGCCAGCAGCCAAGGGACAGGGGGCTACGAGCAGTACTTC.

This clone was detected once. This chain uses TRBV5-4 with TRBJ2-5, with D possibly TRBD2 on 6 matching bases. Germline CDR1 is SGHNT and CDR2 is YYREEE (reference sequence). V gave up 0 bases and J gave up 4 bases, with 16 bases separating them. This CDR3 spans 16 amino acids. The chain's CDR3 is CASSLGGTSMAETQYF. DNA of the CDR3: TGTGCCAGCAGCTTGGGCGGGACCTCGATGGCAGAGACCCAGTACTTC.

The chain carries TRBV28 and TRBJ2-3, with D tentatively TRBD2 (6 bases). The CDR3 length is 23 residues. Germline CDR1 and CDR2: MDHEN and SYDVKM. Trimming took 6 bases from V and 3 from J, leaving 40 bases between them. CDR3 bases: TGTGCCAGCAGGGGCCCCTATCCGGTCAGCGTTAATCGGGGGAGAGCACTGACAGATACGCAGTATTTT. It codes for CASRGPYPVSVNRGRALTDTQYF.

The chain couples TRBV2 to TRBJ2-2; a weak D match, TRBD1 (5 bases). The V gene lost 5 bases and the J gene lost 0 bases, with 10 bases spanning the gap. The germline V gene encodes CDR1 SNHLY and CDR2 FYNNEI. The CDR3 is made up of 15 amino acids. The CDR3 region has the DNA TGTGCCAGCAGTCCGACAGTCGCGAACACCGGGGAGCTGTTTTTT. This codes for CASSPTVANTGELFF.

This clone was counted a few times. The CDR3 DNA follows: TGTGCCAGCAGCAGAAGACAGGGGGAAGATGAGCAGTACTTC. Translating gives CASSRRQGEDEQYF. V gene TRBV7-6 combines with J gene TRBJ2-7, with 9 positions matching TRBD1. This CDR3 contains 14 residues. From germline, CDR1 is SGHVS and CDR2 FNYEAQ. V lost 5 bases and J lost 7; bases outside the gene matches: 9.

In its sample, this clone was seen a few times. The rearrangement links TRBV11-2 to TRBJ2-2, with TRBD1 matching over 8 bases. This CDR3 contains 16 residues. Losses at the gene ends were 4 bases for V and 1 base for J; bases not matched to a gene: 5. The V gene's germline CDR1 is SGHAT and CDR2 FQNNGV. The CDR3 bases are TGTGCCAGCAGCTCCCTTGACAGGGGGAACACCGGGGAGCTGTTTTTT. It codes for CASSSLDRGNTGELFF.

The chain joins TRBV4-1 to TRBJ2-1; 7 nucleotides line up with TRBD1. The CDR3 is 15 amino acids. From germline, CDR1 is MGHRA and CDR2 YSYEKL. Trimming cost V 8 bases and J 2 bases; bases outside gene matches: 9. CDR3 coding DNA: TGCGCCAGCCAGGAATTGACAGGGACCTACAATGAGCAGTTCTTC. It yields the protein CASQELTGTYNEQFF.

J is TRBJ1-1 and V is TRBV7-9; D gene unclear. The CDR3 is 14 amino acids. CDR1 and CDR2 (germline): SEHNR, FQNEAQ (reference sequence). The germline V and J ends were trimmed by 5 bases and 10 bases, with 20 bases remaining between them. The CDR3 DNA is TGTGCCAGCAGCACTGCTGAGGCGCCCGTTTTAGCTTTCTTT. Protein: CASSTAEAPVLAFF.

The rearrangement joins TRBV15 to TRBJ1-5; TRBD1 matches 8 bases. This CDR3 is built from 14 residues. Germline CDR1 and CDR2: LNHNV and YYDKDF (reference sequence). V shed 1 base and J 5 bases; nucleotides not matched to a gene: 1. For the CDR3, the DNA is TGTGCCACCAGCAGAGTGACAGGGGATCAGCCCCAGCATTTT. Amino acids: CATSRVTGDQPQHF. Based on the CDR3 plus reference TRBV15 and TRBJ1-5, the full variable domain is DAMVIQNPRYQVTQFGKPVTLSCSQTLNHNVMYWYQQKSSQAPKLLFHYYDKDFNNEADTPDNFQSRRPNTSFCFLDIRSPGLGDTAMYLCATSRVTGDQPQHFGDGTRLSIL.

CDR3 sequence: CASRANGRSGNTIYF. The CDR3 nucleotides are TGTGCCAGCAGAGCCAATGGGCGCTCTGGAAACACCATATATTTT. The rearrangement links TRBV6-4 to TRBJ1-3, with no clear D. CDR3 length: 15 amino acids. From germline, CDR1 is MRHNA and CDR2 SNTAGT. The ends were cut back, 6 bases at V and 0 bases at J, with 12 bases in the middle.